The 26 T cell receptor beta chains in this list originate from one sample, sequenced in a study of siplizumab effects on memory and regulatory T cells. Assay: immunoSEQ multiplex PCR; the TCRdb copy retains only in-frame clones and omits some. The table has some 100,000 clones, around 94% seen once; the top ten hold roughly 0.61%. Sequenced input: Tregs sorted from blood. Receptor source: a human donor in good health.

This clone was seen a single time. The CDR3 DNA reads TGTGCCAGCAGCTTAACGCCCCCCACAGGGGGCAGATACGAGCAGTACTTC. It translates to CASSLTPPTGGRYEQYF. The V gene is TRBV7-8, the J gene TRBJ2-7; 9 bases fit TRBD1. Germline CDR1 SGHVS, CDR2 FQNEAQ. The CDR3 is made up of 17 amino acids. V trimming: 2 bases; J trimming: 4 bases; junction bases outside the gene matches: 12.

This chain links TRBV7-2 with TRBJ2-7; TRBD2 aligns across 7 bases. Germline V gene sequence: CDR1 SGHTA, CDR2 FQGNSA. The CDR3 has 15 amino acids. J gave up 3 bases and V 5 bases, and 10 bases lay outside the gene matches. Written as DNA, the CDR3 is TGTGCCAGCAGCCAGATGGCTAGCGGCTTCTACGAGCAGTACTTC. This translates into CASSQMASGFYEQYF.

V gene TRBV9 combines with J gene TRBJ1-1, with D tentatively TRBD1 (6 bases). The CDR3 covers 12 residues. The V and J ends lost 0 bases and 11 bases respectively, with 11 bases between them. Germline lookup yields CDR1 SGDLS and CDR2 YYNGEE. The chain's CDR3 is CASSVEGTRAFF. CDR3 in DNA: TGTGCCAGCAGCGTAGAGGGGACAAGGGCTTTCTTT.

V usage is TRBV6-6 and J usage is TRBJ2-5; D remains unclear. The CDR3 has 12 amino acids. CDR1 is MNHNY and CDR2 is SVGAGI in the germline V gene (reference sequence). Trimming removed 7 bases at V and 5 bases at J, with 11 bases between. The CDR3 protein is CASTGSGETQYF. The CDR3 DNA reads as TGTGCCAGCACCGGGTCGGGCGAGACCCAGTACTTC.

The chain is built from TRBV15 and TRBJ1-1; TRBD1 might be the D (5 bases). The CDR3 runs to 14 residues. Germline CDR1 is LNHNV and CDR2 is YYDKDF (reference sequence). The V and J ends lost 3 bases and 6 bases respectively, with 14 bases between them. DNA of the CDR3: TGTGCCACCAGCAGGGGAAGGGTGACAGCTGAAGCTTTCTTT. Amino acid sequence: CATSRGRVTAEAFF.

The chain has TRBV15 and TRBJ2-1, with TRBD2 matching over 7 bases. V dropped 4 bases and J dropped 2; count of bases not matched to a gene: 8. Germline CDR1 and CDR2: LNHNV and YYDKDF (reference sequence). The CDR3 has 16 residues. The CDR3 is CATSTRSGKAYNEQFF. The CDR3 nucleotides read TGTGCCACCAGCACCAGAAGCGGGAAAGCCTACAATGAGCAGTTCTTC. The complete variable domain, with remaining parts taken from reference TRBV15 and TRBJ2-1, reads DAMVIQNPRYQVTQFGKPVTLSCSQTLNHNVMYWYQQKSSQAPKLLFHYYDKDFNNEADTPDNFQSRRPNTSFCFLDIRSPGLGDTAMYLCATSTRSGKAYNEQFFGPGTRLTVL.

V and J are TRBV30 and TRBJ1-2; a weak D match, TRBD1 (5 bases). V dropped 4 bases and J dropped 5 bases, with 17 bases sitting between them. The CDR3 sequence is 14 residues long. Germline CDR1 reads GTSNPN; CDR2 reads SVGIG (reference sequence). The CDR3 region is CAWTIGPGIYGYTF. As DNA, the CDR3 is TGTGCCTGGACAATAGGGCCAGGGATTTATGGCTACACCTTC.

The chain employs TRBV7-9 and TRBJ2-5, with D maybe TRBD1 (6 bases). The germline CDR1 and CDR2 sequences are SEHNR and FQNEAQ (reference sequence). V gave up 6 bases and J gave up 4 bases, with 18 bases separating them. The CDR3 has 15 amino acids. The CDR3 sequence: CASSQSNRARETQYF. In DNA, the CDR3 is TGTGCCAGCAGTCAAAGCAACAGGGCTCGAGAGACCCAGTACTTC.

The chain uses TRBV7-9 and TRBJ1-4, with D hard to call. Germline-derived CDR1 and CDR2 are SEHNR and FQNEAQ (reference sequence). The CDR3 is 15 residues long. With 2 bases removed from V and 5 bases from J, the gap between germline ends came to 12 bases. Here the CDR3 DNA reads TGTGCCAGCAGCTTAAGTTGGGGATTCAATGAAAAACTGTTTTTT. This translates into CASSLSWGFNEKLFF.

This chain links TRBV9 with TRBJ2-1; TRBD1 aligns across 8 bases. This CDR3 region has 14 residues. V shed 4 bases, J shed 3 bases, and the junction held 3 bases outside the gene matches. Germline V gene lookup returns CDR1 SGDLS and CDR2 YYNGEE. The CDR3: CASSRTGYYNEQFF. In DNA form, the CDR3 reads TGTGCCAGCAGCAGGACAGGGTACTACAATGAGCAGTTCTTC.

The V gene is TRBV15, the J gene TRBJ1-1, with 9 bases lining up with TRBD1. Germline V lookup: CDR1 LNHNV, CDR2 YYDKDF (reference sequence). The CDR3 is made up of 15 amino acids. V gave up 3 bases and J gave up 6 bases; unmatched junction bases: 8. The DNA of the CDR3 is TGTGCCACCAGCAGGGACAGGGGTGGATTTCCTGAAGCTTTCTTT. Protein sequence: CATSRDRGGFPEAFF.

The gene calls are TRBV25-1 and TRBJ2-7; 8 bases are shared with TRBD1. The V gene end was trimmed by 2 bases and the J gene end by 3 bases; junction bases not matched to a gene: 9. Looked up from germline, CDR1 is MGHDK and CDR2 is SYGVNS. The CDR3 contains 16 residues. CDR3 sequence reads: CASSEHAGTGNYEQYF. The CDR3 bases are TGTGCCAGCAGTGAACACGCCGGGACAGGTAACTACGAGCAGTACTTC.

This CDR3 reads CASSQRLAGAGETQYF. The CDR3 DNA follows: TGTGCCAGCAGCCAGAGACTAGCGGGAGCGGGAGAGACCCAGTACTTC. The chain joins TRBV4-2 to TRBJ2-5; 12 nucleotides agree with TRBD2. This CDR3 spans 16 amino acids. Germline V lookup: CDR1 LGHNA, CDR2 YNFKEQ. V was clipped by 3 bases and J by 4 bases; unmatched bases: 6.

The gene calls are TRBV27 and TRBJ2-1, with TRBD2 matching over 9 bases. The CDR3 is made up of 15 amino acids. Per the germline V gene, CDR1 is MNHEY and CDR2 is SMNVEV (reference sequence). V lost 8 bases and J lost 5; bases outside the gene matches: 10. The CDR3 DNA reads as TGTGCCAGCGGTCGGCATGGCGGGAGGGACAATGAGCAGTTCTTC. Translating gives CASGRHGGRDNEQFF.

This clone has just one count. The rearrangement uses TRBV28 and TRBJ2-1; 9 bases fit TRBD1. The CDR3 has 15 amino acids. V lost 6 bases to trimming and J lost 8 bases; unmatched junction nucleotides: 11. Germline loops: CDR1 MDHEN, CDR2 SYDVKM. The CDR3 sequence is CASSTPGTGSHEQFF. The CDR3 DNA reads as TGTGCCAGCAGCACCCCCGGGACAGGGTCCCATGAGCAGTTCTTC.

This chain uses TRBV29-1 with TRBJ2-1; D is ambiguous. CDR1 SQVTM and CDR2 ANQGSEA come from the germline V gene. Trimming cost V 4 bases and J 15 bases, with 19 bases left between them. This CDR3 has 12 residues. The DNA of the CDR3 is TGCAGCGTTGTCGATAGGGCCCCAAGGGCGTTCTTC. Its translation is CSVVDRAPRAFF.

CDR3 in amino acids: CASSLYGGTGELFF. CDR3 coding DNA: TGTGCCAGCAGTTTGTACGGGGGCACCGGGGAGCTGTTTTTT. The chain links TRBV27 to TRBJ2-2, with D perhaps matching TRBD2 (6 bases). In germline, CDR1 is MNHEY, CDR2 SMNVEV (reference sequence). Trimming left V 3 bases short and J 4 bases short, with 9 bases between. CDR3 length equals 14 residues.

This chain joins TRBV5-1 and TRBJ2-5, with 7 bases fitting TRBD2. CDR1 is SGHRS and CDR2 is YFSETQ in the germline V gene. V was pared by 0 bases and J by 1 base, with 9 bases of the junction left unmatched. The length of the CDR3 is 17 residues. CDR3 in DNA: TGCGCCAGCAGCTTGGATGTGGTGGGAGGGGTCCAAGAGACCCAGTACTTC. It yields the protein CASSLDVVGGVQETQYF.

The chain carries TRBV10-3 and TRBJ2-2; D is undetermined. Per the germline V gene, CDR1 is ENHRY and CDR2 is SYGVKD. This CDR3 contains 13 residues. Trimming cost V 7 bases and J 10 bases, with 16 bases left between them. The CDR3 is CAITNSSMVELFF. The CDR3 DNA reads as TGTGCCATCACTAACAGTTCAATGGTGGAGCTGTTTTTT.

The rearrangement joins TRBV7-8 to TRBJ2-7, with 10 positions matching TRBD2. Germline CDR1 and CDR2: SGHVS and FQNEAQ. The ends lost 5 bases at V and 2 bases at J; junction bases unmatched: 3. This CDR3 has 14 amino acids. CDR3 residues: CASSPLAGAYEQYF. The CDR3, as DNA: TGTGCCAGCAGCCCCCTAGCGGGGGCCTACGAGCAGTACTTC.

The J gene is TRBJ2-1, the V gene TRBV14; TRBD1 might be the D (6 bases). The CDR3 has 15 residues. The germline CDR1 and CDR2 sequences are SGHDN and FVKESK. Trimming shortened V by 2 bases and J by 8 bases, and 16 bases separated the two germline ends. CDR3 sequence: CASSQLTGYRDEQFF. The CDR3 DNA follows: TGTGCCAGCAGCCAACTGACAGGTTATCGGGATGAGCAGTTCTTC.

The chain is built from TRBV11-3 and TRBJ1-4; D unresolved. The germline V and J ends were trimmed by 3 bases and 0 bases, with 8 bases remaining between them. This CDR3 region has 15 residues. Germline CDR1 and CDR2: SGHNT and YENEEA. In nucleotides, the CDR3 is TGTGCCAGCAGCTTTGGGGATTCAACTAATGAAAAACTGTTTTTT. Its protein is CASSFGDSTNEKLFF.

A few counts support this clone. The chain combines TRBV11-2 with TRBJ1-3; the D is unclear. The CDR3 has 16 amino acids. The germline V gene has CDR1 SGHAT and CDR2 FQNNGV. V was pared by 5 bases and J by 0 bases, with 14 bases between. CDR3 nucleotide sequence: TGTGCCAGCAGCGCCGGACGGTTGATCTCTGGAAACACCATATATTTT. Its translation is CASSAGRLISGNTIYF. The full variable domain, with the rest looked up from reference TRBV11-2 and TRBJ1-3, is EAGVAQSPRYKIIEKRQSVAFWCNPISGHATLYWYQQILGQGPKLLIQFQNNGVVDDSQLPKDRFSAERLKGVDSTLKIQPAKLEDSAVYLCASSAGRLISGNTIYFGEGSWLTVV.

The chain carries TRBV25-1 and TRBJ2-2; 10 nucleotides line up with TRBD1. Trimming took 3 bases from V and 5 from J; bases not matched to a gene: 9. The CDR3 extends over 17 amino acids. Germline V gives CDR1 MGHDK, CDR2 SYGVNS. The CDR3 sequence: CASSDLRWGQGTGELFF. For the CDR3, the DNA is TGTGCCAGCAGTGACCTAAGGTGGGGACAGGGGACCGGGGAGCTGTTTTTT.

This chain connects TRBV28 to TRBJ1-5, with D uncertain. Deletions cut 2 bases from V and 8 bases from J, with 19 bases between. This CDR3 has 16 residues. Germline V lookup: CDR1 MDHEN, CDR2 SYDVKM. The CDR3 reads CASSLDGVAAHEPQHF. CDR3 coding DNA: TGTGCCAGCAGTTTAGATGGGGTGGCAGCCCATGAGCCCCAGCATTTT.

V gene TRBV28 combines with J gene TRBJ2-5, with D unresolved. V lost 5 bases, J lost 5 bases, and 15 bases lay in between. The V gene's germline CDR1 is MDHEN and CDR2 SYDVKM. CDR3 length: 14 amino acids. The CDR3 loop reads CASSGRAHKETQYF. In DNA form, the CDR3 reads TGTGCCAGCAGTGGCCGGGCGCACAAGGAGACCCAGTACTTC.